The 30 T cell receptor beta chains listed next were all sequenced from one sample in a study of cytomegalovirus exposure and HLA in healthy donors. PCR amplification relied on 60 Vbeta primers (plus 13 Jbeta primers). TCRdb's copy holds only in-frame clones and misses some; the assay was immunoSEQ multiplex PCR. The table lists about 110,000 clones. Sequencing was done on a sample of PBMCs. Receptors were obtained from a man aged 35-49 years in good health and CMV-seropositive.

This chain uses TRBV10-3 with TRBJ2-3; 9 bases map to TRBD1. The J segment lost 5 bases and the V segment lost 1 base, leaving 10 bases of the junction unmatched. The length of the CDR3 is 17 residues. Germline values: CDR1 ENHRY, CDR2 SYGVKD. The CDR3 here is CAISEYRYLDRGDTQYF. DNA of the CDR3: TGTGCCATCAGTGAGTACCGCTACCTGGACAGGGGAGATACGCAGTATTTT.

CDR3 sequence reads: CSAAGGFQETQYF. The DNA for the CDR3 is TGCAGCGCCGCCGGAGGGTTCCAAGAGACCCAGTACTTC. The rearrangement links TRBV29-1 to TRBJ2-5; D possibly corresponds to TRBD2 (6 bases). Germline values: CDR1 SQVTM, CDR2 ANQGSEA. This CDR3 has 13 residues. V dropped 7 bases and J dropped 1 base, with 13 bases sitting between them.

J is TRBJ2-2 and V is TRBV7-3; 8 bases match TRBD1. Germline CDR1 reads SGHTA; CDR2 reads FQGTGA. The CDR3 spans 15 residues. The ends lost 5 bases at V and 5 bases at J; junction bases unmatched: 7. The chain's CDR3 is CASSPTGVETGELFF. As DNA, the CDR3 is TGTGCCAGCAGCCCGACAGGGGTAGAAACCGGGGAGCTGTTTTTT.

With regard to this clone: One end of the junction varies from germline; a read error may be responsible. The chain uses TRBV6-4 and TRBJ2-3; a possible D gene is TRBD2 (6 bases). The CDR3 covers 13 residues. Germline values: CDR1 MRHNA, CDR2 SNTAGT. The CDR3 loop reads CASRDYYTDTQYF. The CDR3 DNA sequence: TGTGCCAGCAGGGACTATTACACAGATACGCAGTATTTT.

The chain links TRBV25-1 to TRBJ2-1; possibly TRBD2 for D (5 bases). The CDR3 extends over 16 amino acids. Per the germline V gene, CDR1 is MGHDK and CDR2 is SYGVNS. V shed 1 base and J shed 2 bases, with 12 bases lying between them. The DNA of the CDR3 is TGTGCCAGCAGTGAATTAGGAGGCGGGCCCTACAATGAGCAGTTCTTC. This codes for CASSELGGGPYNEQFF.

V usage is TRBV6-5 and J usage is TRBJ2-5, with D possibly TRBD2 on 5 matching bases. Near its end, the DNA agrees better with TRBJ2-7, so the J call may be wrong. CDR3 length: 15 residues. CDR1 MNHEY and CDR2 SVGAGI come from the germline V gene. Here the CDR3 DNA reads TGTGCCAGCAGGGTCGAGGGTGGGTCCTCCTACGAGCAGTACTTC. Residues: CASRVEGGSSYEQYF.

This sequence joins TRBV5-4 and TRBJ1-4, with a weak D call TRBD1 (5 bases). Per the germline V gene, CDR1 is SGHNT and CDR2 is YYREEE (reference sequence). With 1 base removed from V and 4 bases from J, the gap between germline ends came to 8 bases. The CDR3 runs to 14 residues. This CDR3 is CASSLQGINEKLFF. The CDR3 DNA follows: TGTGCCAGCAGCTTGCAGGGCATTAATGAAAAACTGTTTTTT.

DNA for the CDR3: TGTGCCAGCAGCCGGACAGGGGATGGCTACACCTTC. Its protein product is CASSRTGDGYTF. The rearrangement uses TRBV5-4 and TRBJ1-2, with 9 positions matching TRBD1. The junction had 1 base not matched to a gene; V was cut back by 4 bases and J by 6 bases. CDR1 and CDR2 (germline): SGHNT, YYREEE (reference sequence). CDR3 length: 12 residues.

This rearrangement joins TRBV9 to TRBJ2-1, with 8 bases lining up with TRBD2. Germline trimming cut 3 bases from V and 5 bases from J; bases unmatched to any gene: 13. Germline CDR1 is SGDLS and CDR2 is YYNGEE. The CDR3 has 17 amino acids. Here the CDR3 reads CASSGPRGGLGNNEQFF. Written as DNA, the CDR3 is TGTGCCAGCAGCGGACCCCGGGGGGGCTTAGGGAACAATGAGCAGTTCTTC. The variable domain in full, with the rest retrieved from reference TRBV9 and TRBJ2-1, is DSGVTQTPKHLITATGQRVTLRCSPRSGDLSVYWYQQSLDQGLQFLIQYYNGEERAKGNILERFSAQQFPDLHSELNLSSLELGDSALYFCASSGPRGGLGNNEQFFGPGTRLTVL.

CDR3 region: CASSSQGVGSNEQFF. For the CDR3, the DNA is TGTGCCAGCAGTTCACAGGGGGTTGGTTCGAATGAGCAGTTCTTC. The J gene is TRBJ2-1, the V gene TRBV28; 8 bases match TRBD1. The V segment lost 4 bases and the J segment 7 bases; nucleotides outside the gene matches: 9. The CDR3 spans 15 residues. CDR1 and CDR2 from the germline V gene are MDHEN and SYDVKM.

The gene calls are TRBV5-1 and TRBJ2-1; TRBD2 matches at 9 bases. CDR1 is SGHRS and CDR2 is YFSETQ in the germline V gene. V gave up 4 bases and J gave up 1 base; unmatched junction bases: 6. The CDR3 runs to 16 residues. The chain's CDR3 is CASSPLAGDSYNEQFF. The CDR3 region has the DNA TGCGCCAGCAGCCCCTTAGCGGGAGATTCCTACAATGAGCAGTTCTTC.

The chain links TRBV29-1 to TRBJ2-3; D is unresolved. The CDR3 runs 11 residues. Trimming left V 3 bases short and J 3 bases short, with 4 bases between. In germline, CDR1 is SQVTM, CDR2 ANQGSEA. CDR3 region: CSVDLTDTQYF. The CDR3 DNA reads as TGCAGCGTTGACTTAACAGATACGCAGTATTTT.

This chain joins TRBV29-1 and TRBJ2-1, with TRBD2 identical over 9 bases. From germline, CDR1 is SQVTM and CDR2 ANQGSEA. The CDR3 has 14 amino acids. V gave up 4 bases and J gave up 6 bases; unmatched junction bases: 7. The CDR3 DNA reads TGCAGCGTTGGACCCAGCGGGGGGAGCAATGAGCAGTTCTTC. As protein: CSVGPSGGSNEQFF.

The rearrangement joins TRBV18 to TRBJ1-2; possible D gene TRBD1, 6 bases. Germline CDR1 and CDR2: KGHSH and LQKENI. V lost 1 base, J lost 5 bases, and 17 bases lay in between. The CDR3 loop spans 16 amino acids. CDR3 in amino acids: CASSPRNTGSPYGYTF. The CDR3 DNA is TGTGCCAGCTCACCACGAAATACAGGGAGTCCTTATGGCTACACCTTC.

The V gene is TRBV28, the J gene TRBJ2-7, with TRBD2 matching over 11 bases. Per the germline V gene, CDR1 is MDHEN and CDR2 is SYDVKM. The CDR3 spans 17 residues. V trimming: 5 bases; J trimming: 4 bases; junction bases outside the gene matches: 13. The CDR3 DNA sequence: TGTGCCAGCAGTCTGGCACAACTAGCGGGGGCCGTTTACGAGCAGTACTTC. Protein product: CASSLAQLAGAVYEQYF.

The chain carries TRBV29-1 and TRBJ2-5; D possibly corresponds to TRBD1 (6 bases). Trimming removed 7 bases from V and 5 bases from J, with 20 bases in between. The CDR3 is 14 amino acids. CDR1 is SQVTM, CDR2 ANQGSEA, per germline. Written as DNA, the CDR3 is TGCAGCGCCTATTCCAGGGGCGCCAGGGAGACCCAGTACTTC. It yields the protein CSAYSRGARETQYF.

The chain recombines TRBV28 with TRBJ2-7; the match to TRBD1 covers 12 bases. The CDR3 spans 17 residues. The V gene end was trimmed by 5 bases and the J gene end by 4 bases; junction bases not matched to a gene: 12. Germline V gene lookup returns CDR1 MDHEN and CDR2 SYDVKM. CDR3 amino acids: CASSPPGQGARRYEQYF. CDR3 DNA sequence: TGTGCCAGCAGTCCTCCGGGACAGGGGGCGCGGAGGTACGAGCAGTACTTC.

J is TRBJ2-7 and V is TRBV11-2; tentative D call: TRBD1 (6 bases). V was pared by 1 base and J by 3 bases, with 10 bases between. The germline CDR1 and CDR2 sequences are SGHAT and FQNNGV. The CDR3 is made up of 14 amino acids. CDR3 amino acids: CASSLGRTVYEQYF. The CDR3 nucleotides are TGTGCCAGCAGCTTAGGGCGGACAGTCTACGAGCAGTACTTC.

The chain carries TRBV2 and TRBJ2-3, with D unclear. CDR1 SNHLY and CDR2 FYNNEI come from the germline V gene. The V end lost 6 bases, the J end lost 1 base, and 11 bases lay between the germline ends. The CDR3 spans 14 residues. For the CDR3, the DNA is TGTGCCAGCAGCGATACAACCGGCACAGATACGCAGTATTTT. Translation: CASSDTTGTDTQYF.

CDR3 amino acids: CASSLAGFNQPQHF. The CDR3 DNA reads as TGCGCCAGCAGCTTGGCCGGGTTCAATCAGCCCCAGCATTTT. The chain carries TRBV5-1 and TRBJ1-5, with unresolved D. V lost 0 bases and J 3 bases, leaving 7 bases between the germline ends. The CDR3 totals 14 residues. Per germline, CDR1 SGHRS and CDR2 YFSETQ.

The chain employs TRBV6-1 and TRBJ2-2; 8 bases are a match to TRBD1. CDR1 is MNHNS and CDR2 is SASEGT in the germline V gene. The CDR3 loop spans 20 amino acids. V lost 4 bases and J lost 2; bases outside the gene matches: 18. The CDR3 DNA is TGTGCCAGCAGTGTCTCCTCCAGGACAGGGCGCCTAACTAACACCGGGGAGCTGTTTTTT. It yields the protein CASSVSSRTGRLTNTGELFF.

The chain combines TRBV11-2 with TRBJ2-5, with 7 bases fitting TRBD2. This CDR3 spans 14 amino acids. In germline, CDR1 is SGHAT, CDR2 FQNNGV. Unmatched junction bases numbered 3, after V lost 4 bases and J lost 1 base. CDR3 DNA sequence: TGTGCCAGCAGCTATAGCGGGCCCCAAGAGACCCAGTACTTC. Protein product: CASSYSGPQETQYF.

This chain's CDR3 is CASSFWTFRATDTQYF. The DNA for the CDR3 is TGTGCCAGCAGCTTTTGGACATTTCGGGCCACAGATACGCAGTATTTT. The V gene is TRBV7-9, the J gene TRBJ2-3; TRBD1 is a possible D gene (5 bases). Trimming took off 3 bases at V and 2 bases at J, with 15 bases between the two ends. Germline CDR1 is SEHNR and CDR2 is FQNEAQ (reference sequence). This CDR3 is 16 amino acids long.

The chain employs TRBV5-1 and TRBJ2-7; the D is unclear. The CDR3 has 13 amino acids. In germline, CDR1 is SGHRS, CDR2 YFSETQ. V was pared by 1 base and J by 0 bases, with 5 bases between. CDR3 protein: CASSLTVSYEQYF. For the CDR3, the DNA is TGCGCCAGCAGCTTGACAGTCTCCTACGAGCAGTACTTC.

This chain links TRBV23-1 with TRBJ2-5; D is perhaps TRBD2 (5 bases). TRBV23-1 is an ORF, and what it does is uncertain. Trimming pared 4 bases from V and 1 base from J, leaving 13 bases between. There are 15 residues in the CDR3. The CDR3 DNA follows: TGCGCCAGCAGTCCCCCGGGTAGCGCCCAAGAGACCCAGTACTTC. As protein: CASSPPGSAQETQYF.

The chain has TRBV7-8 and TRBJ1-4; no clear D. Trimming removed 5 bases from V and 8 bases from J, with 9 bases in between. The CDR3 totals 12 residues. Germline V gene data show CDR1 as SGHVS and CDR2 as FQNEAQ. DNA for the CDR3: TGTGCCAGCAGCCTTCCGAGGGAAAAACTGTTTTTT. Amino acid sequence: CASSLPREKLFF.

The V call is TRBV11-2, the J call TRBJ2-1, with 8 bases identical to TRBD2. The CDR3 totals 17 residues. V was clipped by 2 bases and J by 1 base; unmatched bases: 7. Germline CDR1 and CDR2: SGHAT and FQNNGV. The CDR3 region is CASSLSITSGSYNEQFF. In DNA, the CDR3 is TGTGCCAGCAGCTTATCCATTACTAGCGGTTCCTACAATGAGCAGTTCTTC. Looking up the rest from reference TRBV11-2 and TRBJ2-1 gives the full variable domain: EAGVAQSPRYKIIEKRQSVAFWCNPISGHATLYWYQQILGQGPKLLIQFQNNGVVDDSQLPKDRFSAERLKGVDSTLKIQPAKLEDSAVYLCASSLSITSGSYNEQFFGPGTRLTVL.

V is TRBV4-2 and J is TRBJ2-1, with 10 bases fitting TRBD1. The V and J ends lost 4 bases and 3 bases, in that order; junction bases with no gene match: 6. CDR3 length equals 16 residues. Germline loops: CDR1 LGHNA, CDR2 YNFKEQ. CDR3 coding DNA: TGTGCCAGCAGCCCCGACAGGGGGCATGGCTACAATGAGCAGTTCTTC. The encoded protein is CASSPDRGHGYNEQFF.

This sequence joins TRBV5-4 and TRBJ2-2; TRBD2 matches at 14 bases. The J segment lost 7 bases and the V segment lost 3 bases, leaving 11 bases of the junction unmatched. The CDR3 spans 18 residues. Germline V CDR1 and CDR2: SGHNT, YYREEE (reference sequence). CDR3 in amino acids: CASSSFPGLAGAGGELFF. The CDR3 DNA is TGTGCCAGCAGCTCCTTTCCGGGACTAGCGGGAGCGGGCGGGGAGCTGTTTTTT.

The genes are TRBV11-2 and TRBJ1-2, with D perhaps matching TRBD1 (6 bases). Trimming pared 1 base from V and 4 bases from J, leaving 10 bases between. This CDR3 spans 14 amino acids. The germline V gene has CDR1 SGHAT and CDR2 FQNNGV. CDR3 sequence (DNA): TGTGCCAGCAGCTTAGGGACAGACTTCTATGGCTACACCTTC. Residues: CASSLGTDFYGYTF.